The present entry profiles one T cell receptor (beta chain) with its context. Its antigen is not known. The ends were cut back, 3 bases at V and 1 base at J, with 14 bases in the middle. Germline V gene lookup returns CDR1 SGHRS and CDR2 YFSETQ. The CDR3 runs 17 residues. This specimen comes from a study of cytomegalovirus exposure and HLA in healthy donors. Points from the study as a whole: Approximately 160 TCR beta chains were listed as cytomegalovirus-associated. A classifier reportedly called cytomegalovirus status with high sensitivity and specificity.

PCR primers comprised 60 Vbeta and 13 Jbeta primers. Using immunoSEQ multiplex PCR, the repertoire was profiled, and TCRdb retains in-frame clones only, with some absent. The table has nearly 200,000 clones, around 86% seen once; the top ten hold 6.5%. Sequences were obtained from PBMCs. The receptor's source is a woman aged 50 to 60 in good health and CMV-seropositive. V gene TRBV5-1 combines with J gene TRBJ2-6; possible D gene TRBD1, 5 bases. The CDR3 spells CASSSVGEQSGANVLTF. CDR3 DNA: TGCGCCAGCAGCTCGGTAGGGGAACAATCTGGGGCCAACGTCCTGACTTTC. Using reference TRBV5-1 and TRBJ2-6 for the parts outside the CDR3, the full variable domain is KAGVTQTPRYLIKTRGQQVTLSCSPISGHRSVSWYQQTPGQGLQFLFEYFSETQRNKGNFPGRFSGRQFSNSRSEMNVSTLELGDSALYLCASSSVGEQSGANVLTFGAGSRLTVL.